This T cell receptor (beta chain) was retrieved from a study of blood T cell repertoires in COVID-19. Whole-study context: The United States, Italy and Spain supplied acute and convalescent COVID-19 samples.

Those who participated ranged in age from about 18 to 89 years and resided in about two dozen US areas. Participant-given clinical history determined each cohort assignment. V was clipped by 5 bases and J by 6 bases, with 11 bases between them. Germline V gene lookup returns CDR1 LNHNV and CDR2 YYDKDF (reference sequence). The length of the CDR3 is 12 residues. In the original workflow: The authors estimated nucleated cell counts from reference gene primer amplification. Generated by immunoSEQ multiplex PCR, the TCRdb table keeps only in-frame clones and is missing some. For V, J and clone size, that table is used; D and trimming come from the DNA. The table records 380,000 or so clones, around 87% of them present only once.

The clonotype originates from a man aged 25 to 40 who had recovered from COVID-19. This chain joins TRBV15 and TRBJ2-7, with D maybe TRBD2 (6 bases). The sample was PBMCs or T cells enriched from blood (not recorded which). CDR3 residues: CATSSAGGEQYF. The CDR3 region has the DNA TGTGCCACCAGCTCCGCCGGGGGCGAGCAGTACTTC.